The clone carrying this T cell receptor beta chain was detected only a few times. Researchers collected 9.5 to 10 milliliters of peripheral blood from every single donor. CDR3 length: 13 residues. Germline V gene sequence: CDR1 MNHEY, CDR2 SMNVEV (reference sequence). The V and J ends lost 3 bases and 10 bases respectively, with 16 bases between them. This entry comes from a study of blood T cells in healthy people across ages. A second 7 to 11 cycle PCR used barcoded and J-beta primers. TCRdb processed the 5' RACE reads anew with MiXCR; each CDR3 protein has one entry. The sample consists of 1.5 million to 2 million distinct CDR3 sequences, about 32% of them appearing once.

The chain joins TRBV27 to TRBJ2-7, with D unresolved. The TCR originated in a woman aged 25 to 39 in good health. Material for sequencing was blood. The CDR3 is CASSFWEGKAQYF. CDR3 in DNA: TGTGCCAGCAGTTTCTGGGAAGGCAAGGCCCAGTACTTC.